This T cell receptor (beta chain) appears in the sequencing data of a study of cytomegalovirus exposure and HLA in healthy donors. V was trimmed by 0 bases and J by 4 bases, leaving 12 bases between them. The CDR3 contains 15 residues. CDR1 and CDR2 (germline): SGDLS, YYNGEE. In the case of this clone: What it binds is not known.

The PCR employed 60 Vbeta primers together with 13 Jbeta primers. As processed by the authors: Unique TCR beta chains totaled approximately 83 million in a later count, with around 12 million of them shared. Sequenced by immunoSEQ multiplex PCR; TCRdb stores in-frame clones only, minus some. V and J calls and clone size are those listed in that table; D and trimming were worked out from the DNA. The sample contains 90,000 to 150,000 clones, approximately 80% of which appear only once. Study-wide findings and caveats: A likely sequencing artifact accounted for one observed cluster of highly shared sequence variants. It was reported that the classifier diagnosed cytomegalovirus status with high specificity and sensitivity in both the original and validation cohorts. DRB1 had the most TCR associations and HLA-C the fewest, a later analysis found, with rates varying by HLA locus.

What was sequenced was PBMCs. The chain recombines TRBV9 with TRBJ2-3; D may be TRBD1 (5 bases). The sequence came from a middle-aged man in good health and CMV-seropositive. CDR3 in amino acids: CASSVDQAGSDTQYF. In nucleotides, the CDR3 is TGTGCCAGCAGCGTAGATCAAGCAGGGTCAGATACGCAGTATTTT.